This TCR beta chain was recovered during a study of T cells in localized non-small cell lung cancer. This table comes from immunoSEQ multiplex PCR, and its TCRdb copy is limited to in-frame clones, with some not included. The sample includes 64,000 or so clones, 75% to 90% of them seen just once. Findings of the study overall: As only one tumor region underwent sequencing, heterogeneity remains possible. Adjacent lung was found to contain a median approximately 50 of the top 100 tumor clones.

V was clipped by 0 bases and J by 4 bases, with 16 bases between them. CDR1 and CDR2 (germline): SGDLS, YYNGEE. The CDR3 is made up of 17 amino acids. For this clone: Its antigen is currently unknown.

The rearrangement links TRBV9 to TRBJ2-2; D gene ambiguous. Sequenced here: peripheral blood, sampled before any cancer treatment. The TCR was taken from a woman aged 35-75 years with stage I lung adenocarcinoma. DNA for the CDR3: TGTGCCAGCAGCGTAGGGGTAGGGCGGTCCCTCACCGGGGAGCTGTTTTTT. Its protein product is CASSVGVGRSLTGELFF. Together with reference TRBV9 and TRBJ2-2, the CDR3 gives the full variable domain: DSGVTQTPKHLITATGQRVTLRCSPRSGDLSVYWYQQSLDQGLQFLIQYYNGEERAKGNILERFSAQQFPDLHSELNLSSLELGDSALYFCASSVGVGRSLTGELFFGEGSRLTVL.